These T cell receptor beta chains were read from a single sample in a study of blood T cells in healthy people across ages. MiXCR was run by TCRdb on the 5' RACE reads, yielding one entry per CDR3 protein. The table has approximately 810,000 distinct CDR3 sequences, under 40% seen once. Sequenced: blood. The receptors were gathered from a young man in good health. Both conserved end residues are part of each CDR3. The order of the fields is J gene, D gene, V gene, clone size, CDR3 protein, CDR3 DNA. D genes are given only for firm matches. A clone size is listed for some rows: how often the clone was seen (once, few, many), or a class if it is expanded.

TRBJ2-7	TRBD1	TRBV7-2	NA	CASRQDRSSYEQYF	TGTGCCAGCAGACAGGACAGGAGCTCCTACGAGCAGTACTTC
TRBJ2-7	TRBD1	TRBV12-3/TRBV12-4	NA	CASSLAPQGYLRSYEQYF	TGTGCCAGCAGTTTAGCGCCACAGGGGTACCTGCGCTCCTACGAGCAGTACTTC
TRBJ2-7	NA	TRBV21-1	NA	CASSKRGAREQYF	TGTGCCAGCAGCAAAAGGGGAGCTCGGGAGCAGTACTTC
TRBJ2-5	NA	TRBV5-6	few	CASSPLGSQTQYF	TGTGCCAGCAGCCCACTGGGGTCACAGACCCAGTACTTC
TRBJ2-2	NA	TRBV29-1	NA	CSVASGVGTGELFF	TGCAGCGTTGCTTCCGGGGTTGGTACCGGGGAGCTGTTTTTT
TRBJ2-3	TRBD1	TRBV6-5	NA	CASSYSPGQSTDTQYF	TGTGCCAGCAGTTACTCCCCGGGACAGAGCACAGATACGCAGTATTTT
TRBJ1-4	NA	TRBV12-3/TRBV12-4	NA	CASGLGSEKLFF	TGTGCCAGCGGCCTAGGGTCTGAGAAACTGTTTTTT
TRBJ2-3	NA	TRBV4-1	few	CASSQDRQGRGADTQYF	TGCGCCAGCAGCCAAGATAGGCAGGGTCGTGGGGCAGATACGCAGTATTTT
TRBJ2-3	TRBD2	TRBV29-1	NA	CSGERGTSTDTQYF	TGCAGCGGGGAGCGGGGAACTAGCACAGATACGCAGTATTTT
TRBJ1-1	TRBD1	TRBV12-3/TRBV12-4	few	CASSAPGQGRSTEAFF	TGTGCCAGCAGTGCTCCGGGACAGGGAAGGAGTACTGAAGCTTTCTTT
TRBJ2-3	TRBD2	TRBV5-1	NA	CASSWLPGGTDTQYF	TGCGCCAGCAGCTGGTTGCCCGGGGGGACAGATACGCAGTATTTT
TRBJ2-5	NA	TRBV7-3	few	CASSLQGEVQETQYF	TGTGCCAGCAGCTTACAGGGTGAGGTCCAAGAGACCCAGTACTTC
TRBJ1-5	NA	TRBV20-1	few	CSARGHQPQHF	TGCAGTGCTAGGGGGCATCAGCCCCAGCATTTT
TRBJ2-1	NA	TRBV6-2/TRBV6-3	once	CASRTMRDEQFF	TGTGCCAGCAGAACAATGAGGGATGAGCAGTTCTTC
TRBJ1-2	NA	TRBV6-1	few	CASSEAGEYGYTF	TGTGCCAGCAGTGAAGCGGGGGAATATGGCTACACCTTC
TRBJ1-4	NA	TRBV12-3/TRBV12-4	NA	CASSFQSPNEKLFF	TGTGCCAGCAGTTTCCAGTCTCCTAATGAAAAACTGTTTTTT
TRBJ1-5	NA	TRBV12-3/TRBV12-4	NA	CANGRGPQPQHF	TGTGCCAACGGGCGGGGCCCTCAGCCCCAGCATTTT
TRBJ2-1	NA	TRBV6-5	NA	CASSRQSGSYNEQFF	TGTGCCAGCAGTAGACAGTCAGGCTCCTACAATGAGCAGTTCTTC
TRBJ2-1	TRBD2	TRBV15	NA	CATSSLGLAGQETQFF	TGTGCCACCAGCAGCTTAGGACTAGCGGGGCAAGAGACCCAGTTCTTC
TRBJ1-1	NA	TRBV6-5	NA	CASSYGPGYEAFF	TGTGCCAGCAGTTATGGCCCAGGCTACGAAGCTTTCTTT
TRBJ1-4	NA	TRBV4-3	many	CASSQFPEAQEWEEKLFF	TGCGCCAGCAGCCAATTCCCCGAGGCCCAGGAGTGGGAAGAAAAACTGTTTTTT
TRBJ1-2	NA	TRBV4-1	NA	CANSGTGPLYGYTF	TGCGCCAACAGCGGAACAGGACCTCTCTATGGCTACACCTTC
TRBJ1-5	TRBD1	TRBV30	NA	CAWRAGTGEYNQPQHF	TGTGCCTGGAGAGCCGGGACAGGGGAATACAATCAGCCCCAGCATTTT